Each of the 27 T cell receptor beta chains below was sequenced from the same sample in a study of control samples from healthy donors and cancer patients. Assay: immunoSEQ multiplex PCR; the TCRdb copy retains only in-frame clones and omits some. The sample includes fewer than 45,000 clones, less than 95% of them seen just once. Sequenced material: PBMCs. Source of these receptors: a woman between 40 and 50 years old with head and neck cancer.

This clone was seen just once. The CDR3 reads CASSEYTSGSLDTQYF. The CDR3 coding sequence is TGTGCCAGCAGTGAATATACTAGCGGAAGCCTGGATACGCAGTATTTT. The J gene is TRBJ2-3, the V gene TRBV6-1; 8 bases agree with TRBD2. V shed 2 bases and J 6 bases; nucleotides not matched to a gene: 10. Germline V gene data show CDR1 as MNHNS and CDR2 as SASEGT. The CDR3 runs to 16 residues.

This chain links TRBV18 with TRBJ1-5; tentative D call: TRBD1 (6 bases). Germline V gives CDR1 KGHSH, CDR2 LQKENI. Trimming shortened V by 3 bases and J by 6 bases, and 21 bases separated the two germline ends. The CDR3 runs to 17 residues. The CDR3 DNA reads as TGTGCCAGCTCACCTCTGGCCTCTACAGGGTCGAGTCAGCCCCAGCATTTT. Translating it yields CASSPLASTGSSQPQHF.

The chain combines TRBV5-1 with TRBJ1-2, with TRBD1 identical over 7 bases. The CDR3 runs to 14 residues. Germline loops: CDR1 SGHRS, CDR2 YFSETQ. V trimming: 4 bases; J trimming: 3 bases; junction bases outside the gene matches: 6. This CDR3 reads CASSTPGQHYGYTF. The CDR3 nucleotides are TGCGCCAGCAGCACTCCGGGACAGCACTATGGCTACACCTTC.

The V and J genes are TRBV2 and TRBJ1-5; the D is unclear. V was pared by 2 bases and J by 3 bases, with 11 bases between. Germline V gives CDR1 SNHLY, CDR2 FYNNEI. The CDR3 runs to 15 residues. The CDR3 here is CASSEPGTLNQPQHF. CDR3 nucleotides: TGTGCCAGCAGTGAACCGGGCACTCTCAATCAGCCCCAGCATTTT. The full variable domain, completed using reference TRBV2 and TRBJ1-5, is EPEVTQTPSHQVTQMGQEVILRCVPISNHLYFYWYRQILGQKVEFLVSFYNNEISEKSEIFDDQFSVERPDGSNFTLKIRSTKLEDSAMYFCASSEPGTLNQPQHFGDGTRLSIL.

The V and J genes are TRBV5-1 and TRBJ2-3; D is ambiguous. Germline CDR1 reads SGHRS; CDR2 reads YFSETQ. V lost 4 bases, J lost 0 bases, and 6 bases lay in between. The CDR3 is made up of 13 amino acids. DNA of the CDR3: TGCGCCAGCAGCCTCGGAAGCACAGATACGCAGTATTTT. As protein: CASSLGSTDTQYF.

The rearrangement joins TRBV4-2 to TRBJ1-3; a weak D match, TRBD1 (6 bases). CDR1 LGHNA and CDR2 YNFKEQ come from the germline V gene. The CDR3 runs to 15 residues. Trimming took off 2 bases at V and 2 bases at J, with 10 bases between the two ends. This CDR3 is CASSQSGAAGNTIYF. As DNA, the CDR3 is TGTGCCAGCAGCCAATCGGGGGCCGCTGGAAACACCATATATTTT.

The CDR3 DNA sequence: TGTGCCAGCAGCTTGGTTCGGCTAGCGGGGGGCCAAGAGACCCAGTACTTC. Its protein is CASSLVRLAGGQETQYF. The chain employs TRBV5-4 and TRBJ2-5; 11 nucleotides line up with TRBD2. The V gene's germline CDR1 is SGHNT and CDR2 YYREEE (reference sequence). The CDR3 extends over 17 amino acids. V trimming: 0 bases; J trimming: 1 base; junction bases outside the gene matches: 5.

This sequence joins TRBV19 and TRBJ1-3, with no clear D. Per germline, CDR1 LNHDA and CDR2 SQIVND (reference sequence). The CDR3 runs 13 residues. Trimming removed 3 bases at V and 4 bases at J, with 7 bases between. The CDR3 DNA sequence: TGTGCCAGTAGTATTTTTGCGGGAAACACCATATATTTT. It yields the protein CASSIFAGNTIYF.

V is TRBV19 and J is TRBJ1-1; D perhaps matches TRBD1 (6 bases). The CDR3 loop spans 13 amino acids. Germline values: CDR1 LNHDA, CDR2 SQIVND (reference sequence). The CDR3 sequence is CATRTDLNTEAFF. CDR3 DNA sequence: TGTGCTACCCGGACAGACCTGAACACTGAAGCTTTCTTT.

The chain employs TRBV6-1 and TRBJ1-2, with 7 bases identical to TRBD1. This CDR3 spans 14 amino acids. CDR1 is MNHNS, CDR2 SASEGT, per germline. V dropped 2 bases and J dropped 4; count of bases not matched to a gene: 4. CDR3 residues: CASSEPGQSYGYTF. CDR3 DNA sequence: TGTGCCAGCAGTGAACCGGGACAGAGCTATGGCTACACCTTC.

The rearrangement uses TRBV19 and TRBJ1-1; 8 bases map to TRBD1. CDR1 is LNHDA, CDR2 SQIVND, per germline (reference sequence). The CDR3 has 15 residues. Unmatched junction bases numbered 3, after V lost 1 base and J lost 2 bases. As DNA, the CDR3 is TGTGCCAGTAGTATAGCAACAGGGGGAAACACTGAAGCTTTCTTT. This sequence encodes CASSIATGGNTEAFF. Combining the CDR3 with reference TRBV19 and TRBJ1-1 gives the whole variable domain DGGITQSPKYLFRKEGQNVTLSCEQNLNHDAMYWYRQDPGQGLRLIYYSQIVNDFQKGDIAEGYSVSREKKESFPLTVTSAQKNPTAFYLCASSIATGGNTEAFFGQGTRLTVV.

The V call is TRBV18, the J call TRBJ1-2; tentatively, D is TRBD1 (5 bases). Trimming took 3 bases from V and 0 from J, leaving 14 bases between them. This CDR3 has 16 residues. Germline V CDR1 and CDR2: KGHSH, LQKENI. Here the CDR3 reads CASSPTRGRANYGYTF. The CDR3 region has the DNA TGTGCCAGCTCACCCACGCGGGGCCGCGCTAACTATGGCTACACCTTC.

The CDR3 sequence: CSVRLQGHKYF. CDR3 nucleotide sequence: TGCAGCGTTCGACTGCAGGGGCACAAGTACTTC. This sequence joins TRBV29-1 and TRBJ2-4; tentatively, D is TRBD1 (6 bases). This CDR3 is 11 amino acids long. Germline assignment: CDR1 SQVTM and CDR2 ANQGSEA. V lost 5 bases, J lost 14 bases, and 16 bases lay in between.

The chain couples TRBV7-2 to TRBJ2-3, with 7 bases matching TRBD1. CDR1 and CDR2 from the germline V gene are SGHTA and FQGNSA. J was trimmed by 1 base and V by 3 bases; bases with no gene match: 4. The CDR3 is 15 amino acids. This CDR3 is CASSFRQGGTDTQYF. CDR3 nucleotide sequence: TGTGCCAGCAGCTTTAGACAGGGAGGCACAGATACGCAGTATTTT.

The rearrangement links TRBV11-2 to TRBJ1-1; no definite D call. This CDR3 has 14 amino acids. In germline, CDR1 is SGHAT, CDR2 FQNNGV. The ends were cut back, 0 bases at V and 4 bases at J, with 9 bases in the middle. This CDR3 reads CASSLDLRGTEAFF. In nucleotides, the CDR3 is TGTGCCAGCAGCTTAGATCTCCGGGGCACTGAAGCTTTCTTT.

This sequence joins TRBV3-1 (or the pseudogene TRBV3-2) and TRBJ1-1; TRBD1 might be the D (6 bases). The V gene's germline CDR1 is LGHDT and CDR2 YNNKEL (reference sequence). The CDR3 has 13 amino acids. V lost 3 bases and J 9 bases, leaving 14 bases between the germline ends. The CDR3 is CASSHASGTQAFF. The CDR3 nucleotides read TGTGCCAGCAGCCATGCCTCCGGGACACAAGCTTTCTTT.

The genes are TRBV5-4 and TRBJ1-6; D is perhaps TRBD1 (5 bases). The V end was cut by 1 base, the J end by 7 bases, with 6 bases between. The V gene's germline CDR1 is SGHNT and CDR2 YYREEE (reference sequence). CDR3 length: 13 residues. The CDR3: CASSLQGNSPLHF. The DNA of the CDR3 is TGTGCCAGCAGCTTGCAGGGAAATTCACCCCTCCACTTT.

In its sample, this clone was seen a few times. Other DNA sequences within the sample encode an identical CDR3. The chain recombines TRBV2 with TRBJ2-1; no definite D call. V lost 7 bases to trimming and J lost 2 bases, with 9 bases between them. Germline CDR1 and CDR2: SNHLY and FYNNEI. This CDR3 is built from 13 residues. CDR3 in amino acids: CASKGRTYNEQFF. CDR3 sequence (DNA): TGTGCCAGCAAAGGCAGAACCTACAATGAGCAGTTCTTC.

The V gene is TRBV5-8, the J gene TRBJ2-3, with 8 bases that match TRBD1. V shed 4 bases and J 6 bases; nucleotides not matched to a gene: 10. Germline CDR1 reads SGHTS; CDR2 reads YDEGEE. This CDR3 has 15 residues. The CDR3 DNA is TGTGCCAGCAGCCCTACAGGGGGAGTGGGCGATACGCAGTATTTT. Protein product: CASSPTGGVGDTQYF.

The chain recombines TRBV7-9 with TRBJ1-1, with D unclear. Trimming took off 5 bases at V and 3 bases at J, with 16 bases between the two ends. The CDR3 extends over 15 amino acids. Germline CDR1 SEHNR, CDR2 FQNEAQ (reference sequence). This CDR3 reads CASSLRARIDTEAFF. CDR3 in DNA: TGTGCCAGCAGCCTACGGGCCCGAATCGACACTGAAGCTTTCTTT.

The genes are TRBV18 and TRBJ2-7, with 8 bases lining up with TRBD1. CDR1 is KGHSH, CDR2 LQKENI, per germline. Trimming removed 4 bases from V and 3 bases from J; junction bases left unmatched: 2. The CDR3 has 13 amino acids. In nucleotides, the CDR3 is TGTGCCAGCTCACAAGGGACAGGCTACGAGCAGTACTTC. This codes for CASSQGTGYEQYF.

V gene TRBV4-1 combines with J gene TRBJ2-1; D tentatively reads TRBD1 or TRBD2 (5 bases each). The germline V and J ends were trimmed by 3 bases and 4 bases, with 16 bases remaining between them. This CDR3 is built from 16 residues. Germline V gene data show CDR1 as MGHRA and CDR2 as YSYEKL. CDR3 loop: CASSQGNRDPYNEQFF. DNA for the CDR3: TGCGCCAGCAGCCAGGGTAACCGGGACCCATACAATGAGCAGTTCTTC.

This rearrangement joins TRBV21-1 to TRBJ2-7; TRBD2 is the table's D call and was not checked against the DNA. TRBV21-1 is shown as a pseudogene. CDR3 length equals 13 residues. The CDR3 region has the DNA TGTGCCAGCAGCATAATTCTAGGCTACGAGCAGTACTTC. Amino acids: CASSIILGYEQYF.

V usage is TRBV5-1 and J usage is TRBJ2-7; D is perhaps TRBD1 or TRBD2 (5 bases each). V lost 4 bases and J lost 4, with 15 bases in between. Germline values: CDR1 SGHRS, CDR2 YFSETQ. The CDR3 runs to 14 residues. The CDR3 loop is CASSPGRQQYEQYF. Here the CDR3 DNA reads TGCGCCAGCAGCCCGGGGCGACAGCAGTACGAGCAGTACTTC. The full variable domain, in which reference TRBV5-1 and TRBJ2-7 provide the parts outside the CDR3, is KAGVTQTPRYLIKTRGQQVTLSCSPISGHRSVSWYQQTPGQGLQFLFEYFSETQRNKGNFPGRFSGRQFSNSRSEMNVSTLELGDSALYLCASSPGRQQYEQYFGPGTRLTVT.

V usage is TRBV6-5 and J usage is TRBJ2-1, with TRBD2 matching over 9 bases. The CDR3 is 14 residues long. The germline gives CDR1 MNHEY, CDR2 SVGAGI. With 4 bases clipped from V and 6 bases from J, the junction kept 4 bases outside the gene matches. CDR3 sequence reads: CASSSPSGANEQFF. The CDR3 coding sequence is TGTGCCAGCAGTTCCCCTAGCGGGGCCAATGAGCAGTTCTTC.

The gene calls are TRBV19 and TRBJ2-1; 9 positions match TRBD1. Germline lookup yields CDR1 LNHDA and CDR2 SQIVND (reference sequence). The V and J ends lost 5 bases and 3 bases, in that order; junction bases with no gene match: 5. The CDR3 length is 15 residues. The chain's CDR3 is CASSGRDRDYNEQFF. Here the CDR3 DNA reads TGTGCCAGTAGTGGCCGGGACAGGGACTACAATGAGCAGTTCTTC.

The CDR3 DNA follows: TGTGCCAGCAGGGGGGGCTGGACAACAGATAGCAATCAGCCCCAGCATTTT. Its translation: CASRGGWTTDSNQPQHF. This chain joins TRBV28 and TRBJ1-5; tentative D call: TRBD1 (6 bases). The ends were cut back, 6 bases at V and 0 bases at J, with 18 bases in the middle. There are 17 residues in the CDR3. Per germline, CDR1 MDHEN and CDR2 SYDVKM.